This T cell receptor (beta chain) was identified in a study of blood T cells in healthy people across ages. General study results and limits: It was the long-lived donors that had more naive CD4+ cells and higher diversity than aged donors. Older age went with lower TCR beta diversity per million T cells, in a roughly linear way.

Alongside a J-beta primer mix, a sample-barcoded 5' primer served in a second PCR lasting roughly 6 to 11 cycles. TCRdb analysed the 5' RACE reads with MiXCR anew, one entry per CDR3 protein. The repertoire holds about 630,000 distinct CDR3 sequences, with about 21% as singletons. This clonotype was counted many times. As yet, its antigen is unknown. Per the germline V gene, CDR1 is MNHNS and CDR2 is SASEGT. With 6 bases clipped from V and 4 bases from J, the junction kept 1 base outside the gene matches. The length of the CDR3 is 15 residues. This rearrangement joins TRBV6-1 to TRBJ2-1; 15 bases agree with TRBD2. The specimen sequenced was blood. The sequence was obtained from a man aged 70 or older in good health. CDR3 in DNA: TGTGCCAGCAGGGGGACTAGCGGGAGGTACAATGAGCAGTTCTTC. It specifies CASRGTSGRYNEQFF.